A selection of T cell receptor beta chains follows, all from one sample in a study of CD8+ T cells in alopecia areata. Produced via immunoSEQ multiplex PCR; TCRdb's table is partial and in-frame only. The table includes around 120,000 clones, 55% to 70% detected once. Sequenced sample: CD4+ T cells sorted from blood. The receptor set was obtained from a human donor in good health. CDR3s include the opening cysteine and the closing phenylalanine or tryptophan. A D gene is named only where the DNA matches it firmly. The listing skips clone size in some rows; elsewhere it reads once, few, many or a size class.

abundance | j_gene | d_gene | v_gene | CDR3nt | CDR3aa
NA | TRBJ2-5 | TRBD2 | TRBV7-2 | TGTGCCAGCAGTCTCACGCGGGGGTCAGAGACCCAGTACTTC | CASSLTRGSETQYF
few | TRBJ2-7 | NA | TRBV30 | TGTGCCCTCAGGGTTATATCCTACGAGCAGTACTTC | CALRVISYEQYF
NA | TRBJ1-1 | TRBD1 | TRBV29-1 | TGCAGCGTTGAAGATCGATGGAGACAGGGAGCTTTCTTT | CSVEDRWRQGAFF
few | TRBJ2-3 | TRBD2 | TRBV6-5 | TGTGCCAGCAGTGCAAGCGGGGGGGTCACAGATACGCAGTATTTT | CASSASGGVTDTQYF
once | TRBJ1-2 | NA | TRBV5-1 | TGCGCCAGCAGCCCCAGCGGTGAACTCTATGGCTACACCTTC | CASSPSGELYGYTF
NA | TRBJ1-6 | TRBD1 | TRBV30 | TGTGCCTGGAGTGGCACGGGGACAGGGGATTCACCCCTCCACTTT | CAWSGTGTGDSPLHF
few | TRBJ1-3 | TRBD1 | TRBV6-6 | TGTGCCAGCAGTCCCGGGACAGGGTTTACCACCATATATTTT | CASSPGTGFTTIYF
NA | TRBJ2-3 | NA | TRBV2 | TGTGCCAGCAGTGAATTCAAGAGGGACTCAGATACGCAGTATTTT | CASSEFKRDSDTQYF
NA | TRBJ2-3 | NA | TRBV13 | TGTGCCAGCAGCCCTCTCGTCGCAGATACGCAGTATTTT | CASSPLVADTQYF
few | TRBJ2-5 | TRBD1 | TRBV6-1 | TGTGCCAGCAGTTCCTTCGACAGGGAAGAGACCCAGTACTTC | CASSSFDREETQYF
NA | TRBJ1-3 | NA | TRBV23-1 | TGCGCCAGCACCGCCGGGAGCTCTGGAAACACCATATATTTT | CASTAGSSGNTIYF
NA | TRBJ1-2 | NA | TRBV29-1 | TGCAGCGTTGAAGATCCAATTAGGGGCTATGGCTACACCTTC | CSVEDPIRGYGYTF